This T cell receptor beta chain was recorded in a study of T cells after yellow fever vaccination. TCRdb called the 5' RACE reads again in MiXCR, with one record for every CDR3 protein. Of 120,000 to 150,000 distinct CDR3 sequences in the sample, over 7% were seen once. Trimming cost V 4 bases and J 7 bases, with 10 bases left between them. This CDR3 spans 11 amino acids. Germline assignment: CDR1 DFQATT and CDR2 SNEGSKA (reference sequence). This sequence joins TRBV20-1 and TRBJ1-1, with D perhaps matching TRBD1 (5 bases). The TCR sequence derives from a man younger than 40 who received the YFV17D yellow fever vaccine. The sample was CD4+ T cells sorted from PBMCs, taken 5 days after the yellow fever booster vaccination. The CDR3 DNA is TGCAGTGCTATCTCCACAGGTGAAGCTTTCTTT. As protein: CSAISTGEAFF.